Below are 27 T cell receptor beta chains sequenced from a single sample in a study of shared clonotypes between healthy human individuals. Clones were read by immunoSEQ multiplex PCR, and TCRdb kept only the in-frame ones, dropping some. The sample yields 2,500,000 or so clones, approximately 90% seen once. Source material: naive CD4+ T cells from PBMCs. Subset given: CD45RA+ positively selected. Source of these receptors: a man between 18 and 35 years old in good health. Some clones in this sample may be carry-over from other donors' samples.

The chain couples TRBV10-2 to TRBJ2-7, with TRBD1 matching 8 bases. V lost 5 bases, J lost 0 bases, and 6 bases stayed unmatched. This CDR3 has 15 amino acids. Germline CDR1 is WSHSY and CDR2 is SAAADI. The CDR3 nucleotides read TGCGCCAGCAGTCCGGGACAGGTCTCCTCCTACGAGCAGTACTTC. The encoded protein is CASSPGQVSSYEQYF.

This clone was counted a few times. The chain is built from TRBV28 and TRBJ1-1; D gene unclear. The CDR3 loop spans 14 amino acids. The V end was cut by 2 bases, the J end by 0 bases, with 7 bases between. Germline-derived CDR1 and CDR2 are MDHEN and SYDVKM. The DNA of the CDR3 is TGTGCCAGCAGTTTAGGGGTAGTGAACACTGAAGCTTTCTTT. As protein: CASSLGVVNTEAFF.

The CDR3 nucleotides are TGTGCCAGCTCACTGACAGGGTACACTGAAGCTTTCTTT. This encodes CASSLTGYTEAFF. The rearrangement links TRBV18 to TRBJ1-1; 7 bases align to TRBD1. This CDR3 has 13 amino acids. V shed 4 bases, J shed 3 bases, and the junction held 2 bases outside the gene matches. The germline gives CDR1 KGHSH, CDR2 LQKENI.

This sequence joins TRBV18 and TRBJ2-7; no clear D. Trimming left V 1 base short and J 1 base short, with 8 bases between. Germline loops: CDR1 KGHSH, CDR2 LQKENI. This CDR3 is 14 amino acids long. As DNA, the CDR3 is TGTGCCAGCTCACCACAGATGCGGTCCTACGAGCAGTACTTC. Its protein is CASSPQMRSYEQYF.

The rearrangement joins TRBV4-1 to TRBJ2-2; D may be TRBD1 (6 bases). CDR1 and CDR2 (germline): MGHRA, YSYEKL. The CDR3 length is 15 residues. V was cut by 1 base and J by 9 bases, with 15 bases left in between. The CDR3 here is CASSQVGAGDRELFF. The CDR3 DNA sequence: TGCGCCAGCAGCCAAGTAGGGGCAGGGGATCGGGAGCTGTTTTTT.

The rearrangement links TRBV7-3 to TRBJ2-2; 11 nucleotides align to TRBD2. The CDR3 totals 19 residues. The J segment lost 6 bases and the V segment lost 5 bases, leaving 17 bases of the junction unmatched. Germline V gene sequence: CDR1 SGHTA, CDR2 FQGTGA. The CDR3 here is CASSPLGGSGRASPGELFF. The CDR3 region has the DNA TGTGCCAGCAGCCCCCTAGGCGGTAGCGGGAGGGCCAGTCCCGGGGAGCTGTTTTTT.

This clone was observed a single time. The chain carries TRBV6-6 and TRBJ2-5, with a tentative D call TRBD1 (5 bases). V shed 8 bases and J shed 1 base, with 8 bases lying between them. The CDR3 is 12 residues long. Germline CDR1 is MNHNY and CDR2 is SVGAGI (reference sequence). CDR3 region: CASSTAQETQYF. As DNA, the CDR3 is TGTGCCAGCTCGACAGCCCAAGAGACCCAGTACTTC.

In nucleotides, the CDR3 is TGTGCCAGACAGGGGGCCGTGGAGACCCAGTACTTC. The encoded protein is CARQGAVETQYF. The rearrangement uses TRBV21-1 and TRBJ2-5; the D call TRBD1 from the table was never checked on the DNA. TRBV21-1 is termed a pseudogene. CDR3 length: 12 residues.

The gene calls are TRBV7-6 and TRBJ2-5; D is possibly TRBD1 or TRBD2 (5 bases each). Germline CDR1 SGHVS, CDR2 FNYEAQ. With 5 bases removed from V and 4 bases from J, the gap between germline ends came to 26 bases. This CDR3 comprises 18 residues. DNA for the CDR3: TGTGCCAGCAGCGCTCAACCTCCGGGGCCTTCGCTGGGAGAGACCCAGTACTTC. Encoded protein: CASSAQPPGPSLGETQYF.

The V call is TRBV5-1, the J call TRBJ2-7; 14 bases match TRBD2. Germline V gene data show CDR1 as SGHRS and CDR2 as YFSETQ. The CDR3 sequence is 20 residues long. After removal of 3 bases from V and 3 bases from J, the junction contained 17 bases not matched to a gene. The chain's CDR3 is CASSSMGPGTSGRVGYEQYF. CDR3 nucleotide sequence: TGCGCCAGCAGCTCGATGGGGCCCGGGACTAGCGGGAGAGTCGGCTACGAGCAGTACTTC.

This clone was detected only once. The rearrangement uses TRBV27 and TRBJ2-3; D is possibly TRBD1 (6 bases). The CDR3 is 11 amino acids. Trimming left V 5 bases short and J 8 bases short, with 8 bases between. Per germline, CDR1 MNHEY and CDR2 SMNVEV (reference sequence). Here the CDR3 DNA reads TGTGCCAGCAGTCAGGGGTTTACGCAGTATTTT. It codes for CASSQGFTQYF.

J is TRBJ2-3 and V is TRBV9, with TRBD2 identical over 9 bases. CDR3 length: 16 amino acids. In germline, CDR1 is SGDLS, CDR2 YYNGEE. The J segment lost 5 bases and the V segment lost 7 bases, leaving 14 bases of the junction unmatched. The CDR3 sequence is CASGMIRAGGLDTQYF. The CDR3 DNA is TGTGCCAGCGGTATGATAAGAGCGGGAGGTCTAGATACGCAGTATTTT.

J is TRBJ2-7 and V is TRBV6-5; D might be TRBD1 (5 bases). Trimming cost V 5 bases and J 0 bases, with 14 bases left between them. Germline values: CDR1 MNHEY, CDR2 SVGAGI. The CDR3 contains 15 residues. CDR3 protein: CASSPQGESSYEQYF. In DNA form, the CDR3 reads TGTGCCAGCAGTCCCCAGGGTGAATCCTCCTACGAGCAGTACTTC.

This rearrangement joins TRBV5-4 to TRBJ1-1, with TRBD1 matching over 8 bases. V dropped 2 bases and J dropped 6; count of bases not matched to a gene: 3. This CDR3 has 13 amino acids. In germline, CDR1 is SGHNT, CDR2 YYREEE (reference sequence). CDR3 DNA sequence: TGTGCCAGCAGCTTTCAGGGGGCAGCTGAAGCTTTCTTT. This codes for CASSFQGAAEAFF.

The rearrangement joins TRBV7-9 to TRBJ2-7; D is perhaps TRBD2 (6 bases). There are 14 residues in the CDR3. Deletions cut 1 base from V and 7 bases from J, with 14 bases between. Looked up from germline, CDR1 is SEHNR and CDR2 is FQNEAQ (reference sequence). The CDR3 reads CASSLDGRSGEQYF. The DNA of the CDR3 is TGTGCCAGCAGCTTAGACGGGCGTAGCGGTGAGCAGTACTTC.

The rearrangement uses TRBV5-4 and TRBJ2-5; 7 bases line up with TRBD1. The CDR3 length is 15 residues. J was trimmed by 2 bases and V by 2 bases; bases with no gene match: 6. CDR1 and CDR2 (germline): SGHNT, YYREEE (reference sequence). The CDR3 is CASSFEYRGQETQYF. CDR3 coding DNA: TGTGCCAGCAGCTTCGAGTACAGGGGACAAGAGACCCAGTACTTC.

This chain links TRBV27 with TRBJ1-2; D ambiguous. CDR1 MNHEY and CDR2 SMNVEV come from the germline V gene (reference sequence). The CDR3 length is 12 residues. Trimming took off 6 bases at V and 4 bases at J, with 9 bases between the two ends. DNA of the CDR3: TGTGCCAGCAGCAGCGGACTCTATGGCTACACCTTC. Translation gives CASSSGLYGYTF.

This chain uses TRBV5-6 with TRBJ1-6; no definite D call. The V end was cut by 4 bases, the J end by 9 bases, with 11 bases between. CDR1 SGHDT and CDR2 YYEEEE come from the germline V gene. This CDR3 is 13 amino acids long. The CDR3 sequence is CASSPGRASPLHF. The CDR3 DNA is TGTGCCAGCAGCCCTGGTAGAGCTTCACCCCTCCACTTT.

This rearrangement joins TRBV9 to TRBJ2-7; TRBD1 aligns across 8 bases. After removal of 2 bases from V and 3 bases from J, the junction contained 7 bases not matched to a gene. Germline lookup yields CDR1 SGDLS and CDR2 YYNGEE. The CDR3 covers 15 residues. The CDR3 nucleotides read TGTGCCAGCAGCGTGGCGGAGGGACAGGTCTACGAGCAGTACTTC. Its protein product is CASSVAEGQVYEQYF.

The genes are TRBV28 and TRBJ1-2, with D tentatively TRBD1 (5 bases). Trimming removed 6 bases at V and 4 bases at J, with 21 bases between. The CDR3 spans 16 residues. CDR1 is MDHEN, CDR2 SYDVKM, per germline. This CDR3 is CASSYRSPRGGYGYTF. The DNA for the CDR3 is TGTGCCAGCAGCTATCGATCCCCGAGGGGTGGCTATGGCTACACCTTC.

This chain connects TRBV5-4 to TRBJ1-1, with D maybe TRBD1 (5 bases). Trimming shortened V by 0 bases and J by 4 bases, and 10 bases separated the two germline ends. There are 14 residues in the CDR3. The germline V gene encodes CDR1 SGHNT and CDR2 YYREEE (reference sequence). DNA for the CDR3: TGTGCCAGCAGCTTGGAGGGGTCCGGCACTGAAGCTTTCTTT. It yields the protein CASSLEGSGTEAFF.

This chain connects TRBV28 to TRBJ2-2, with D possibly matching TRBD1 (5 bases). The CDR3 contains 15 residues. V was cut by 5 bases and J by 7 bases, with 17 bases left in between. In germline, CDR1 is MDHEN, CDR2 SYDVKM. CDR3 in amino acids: CASSHRLGAIGELFF. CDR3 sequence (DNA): TGTGCCAGCAGTCACCGTCTAGGGGCGATCGGGGAGCTGTTTTTT.

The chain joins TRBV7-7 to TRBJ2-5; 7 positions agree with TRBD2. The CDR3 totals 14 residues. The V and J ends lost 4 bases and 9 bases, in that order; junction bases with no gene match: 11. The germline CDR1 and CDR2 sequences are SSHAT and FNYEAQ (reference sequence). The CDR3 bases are TGTGCCAGCAGCTCGGGACTACAAGAGACGGCCCAGTACTTC. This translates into CASSSGLQETAQYF.

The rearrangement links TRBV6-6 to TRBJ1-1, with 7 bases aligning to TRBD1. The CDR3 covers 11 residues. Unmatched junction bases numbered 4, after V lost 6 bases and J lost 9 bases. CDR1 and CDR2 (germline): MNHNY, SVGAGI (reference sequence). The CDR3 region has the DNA TGTGCCAGCAGGGGACAGTTGAAAGCTTTCTTT. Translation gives CASRGQLKAFF.

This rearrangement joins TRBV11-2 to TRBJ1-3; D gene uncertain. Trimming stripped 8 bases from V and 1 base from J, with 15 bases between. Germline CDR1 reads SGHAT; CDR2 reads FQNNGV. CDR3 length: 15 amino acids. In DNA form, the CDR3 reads TGTGCCAGCGGGCCATTCAGCCCTTCTGGAAACACCATATATTTT. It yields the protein CASGPFSPSGNTIYF.

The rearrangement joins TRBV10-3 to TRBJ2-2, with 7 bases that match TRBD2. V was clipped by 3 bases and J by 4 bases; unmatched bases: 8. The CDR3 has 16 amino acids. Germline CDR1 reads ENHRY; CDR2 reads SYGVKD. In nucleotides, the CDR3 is TGTGCCATCAGTGACGGTGGTGGGAGGGGCACCGGGGAGCTGTTTTTT. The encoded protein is CAISDGGGRGTGELFF.

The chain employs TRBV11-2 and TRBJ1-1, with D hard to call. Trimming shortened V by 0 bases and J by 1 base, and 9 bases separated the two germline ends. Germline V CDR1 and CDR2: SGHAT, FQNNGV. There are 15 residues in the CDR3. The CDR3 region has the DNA TGTGCCAGCAGCTTAGATCCCAACTCGAACACTGAAGCTTTCTTT. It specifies CASSLDPNSNTEAFF.